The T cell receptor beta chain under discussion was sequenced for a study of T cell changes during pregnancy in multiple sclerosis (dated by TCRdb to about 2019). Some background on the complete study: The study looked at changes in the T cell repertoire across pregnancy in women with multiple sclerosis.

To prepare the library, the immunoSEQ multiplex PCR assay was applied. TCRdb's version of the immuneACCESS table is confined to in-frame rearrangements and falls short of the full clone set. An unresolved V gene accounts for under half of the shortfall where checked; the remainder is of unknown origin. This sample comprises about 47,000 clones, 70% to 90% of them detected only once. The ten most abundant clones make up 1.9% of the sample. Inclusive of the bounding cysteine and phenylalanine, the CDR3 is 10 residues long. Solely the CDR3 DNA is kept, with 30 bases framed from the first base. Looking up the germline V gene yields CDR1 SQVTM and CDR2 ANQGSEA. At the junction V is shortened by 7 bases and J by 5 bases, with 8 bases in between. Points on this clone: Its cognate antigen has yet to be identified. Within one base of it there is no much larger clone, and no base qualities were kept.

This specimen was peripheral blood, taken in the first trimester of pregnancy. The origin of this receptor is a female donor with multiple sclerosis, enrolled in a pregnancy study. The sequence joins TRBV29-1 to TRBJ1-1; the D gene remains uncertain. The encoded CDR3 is CSGRKTEAFF. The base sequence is TGCAGCGGCAGGAAGACTGAAGCTTTCTTT. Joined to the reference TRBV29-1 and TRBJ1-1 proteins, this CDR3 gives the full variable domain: SAVISQKPSRDICQRGTSLTIQCQVDSQVTMMFWYRQQPGQSLTLIATANQGSEATYESGFVIDKFPISRPNLTFSTLTVSNMSPEDSSIYLCSGRKTEAFFGQGTRLTVV.